The entry below describes one TCR beta chain. Its antigen is not identified. A junction end diverges from the germline sequence, so it may reflect a read error. Authors' processing steps: The study took CDR3 differences across clinicopathological groups and made a distant-metastasis classifier for papillary thyroid cancer from them. With MiXCR, TCRdb reprocessed the PCR reads. Clone size and V and J calls follow TCRdb, not the original study. The sample lists tens of thousands of clones, about 24% occurring once. These data belong to a study of metastatic and nonmetastatic thyroid tumors. Background on the study: Repertoire data that came from the blood and tumor or nodule tissue of malignant and benign thyroid patients were compared. Regarding the study as a whole: A significant increase in TCR beta diversity was reportedly seen in malignant thyroid tumors relative to benign nodules, in blood and tumor.

No treatment of any kind had been given to any patient before thyroid surgery. Sequenced material: tumor tissue. This sequence was found in a male donor with papillary thyroid cancer or a benign thyroid nodule (not recorded which). Some clones in this sample may be carry-over from other donors' samples.

The DNA for the CDR3 is TGTGCCAGCAGTTACACAATCGGCGGAAGTAATGAAAAACTGTTGTTT. It translates to CASSYTIGGSNEKLLF. The chain has TRBV6-5 and TRBJ1-4; D gene uncertain. The germline V gene encodes CDR1 MNHEY and CDR2 SVGAGI. The CDR3 has 16 residues.